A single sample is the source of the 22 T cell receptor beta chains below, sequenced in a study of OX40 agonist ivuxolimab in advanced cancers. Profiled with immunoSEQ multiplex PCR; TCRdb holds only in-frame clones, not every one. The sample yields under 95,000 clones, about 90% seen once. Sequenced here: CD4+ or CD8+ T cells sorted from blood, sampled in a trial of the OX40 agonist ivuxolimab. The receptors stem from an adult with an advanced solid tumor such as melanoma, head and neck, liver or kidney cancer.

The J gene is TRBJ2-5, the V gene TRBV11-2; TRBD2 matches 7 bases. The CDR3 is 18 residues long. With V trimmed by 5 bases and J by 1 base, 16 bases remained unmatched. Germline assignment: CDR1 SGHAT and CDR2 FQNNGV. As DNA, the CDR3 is TGTGCCAGCAGCCAACATCAGACTAGCAGCATAGCCCAAGAGACCCAGTACTTC. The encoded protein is CASSQHQTSSIAQETQYF.

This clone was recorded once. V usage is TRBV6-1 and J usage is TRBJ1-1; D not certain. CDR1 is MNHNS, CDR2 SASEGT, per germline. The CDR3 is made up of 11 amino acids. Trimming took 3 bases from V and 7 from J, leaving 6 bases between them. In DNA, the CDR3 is TGTGCCAGCAGTGACTTAAGTGAAGCTTTCTTT. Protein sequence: CASSDLSEAFF.

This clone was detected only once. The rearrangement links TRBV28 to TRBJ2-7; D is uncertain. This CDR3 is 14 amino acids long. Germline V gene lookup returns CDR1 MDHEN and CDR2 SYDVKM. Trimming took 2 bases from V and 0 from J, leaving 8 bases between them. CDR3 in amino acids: CASSLVESSYEQYF. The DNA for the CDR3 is TGTGCCAGCAGTTTAGTTGAGAGCTCCTACGAGCAGTACTTC.

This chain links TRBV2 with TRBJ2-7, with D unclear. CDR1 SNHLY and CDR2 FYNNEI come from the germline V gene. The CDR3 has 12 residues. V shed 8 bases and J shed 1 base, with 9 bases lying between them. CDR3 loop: CASLERSYEQYF. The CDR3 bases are TGTGCCAGCTTGGAAAGGTCCTACGAGCAGTACTTC.

The CDR3 sequence is CASSDGTSGTDTQYF. CDR3 DNA: TGTGCCAGCAGTGACGGGACTAGCGGCACAGATACGCAGTATTTT. This chain joins TRBV6-4 and TRBJ2-3; 10 bases match TRBD2. This CDR3 region has 15 residues. The germline V gene encodes CDR1 MRHNA and CDR2 SNTAGT. V was pared by 2 bases and J by 1 base, with 0 bases of the junction left unmatched.

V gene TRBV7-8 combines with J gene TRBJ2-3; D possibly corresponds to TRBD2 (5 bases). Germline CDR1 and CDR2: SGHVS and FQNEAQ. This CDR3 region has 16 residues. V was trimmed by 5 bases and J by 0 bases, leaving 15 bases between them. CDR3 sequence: CASSDLITRSTDTQYF. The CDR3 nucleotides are TGTGCCAGCAGCGACCTCATCACTAGAAGCACAGATACGCAGTATTTT.

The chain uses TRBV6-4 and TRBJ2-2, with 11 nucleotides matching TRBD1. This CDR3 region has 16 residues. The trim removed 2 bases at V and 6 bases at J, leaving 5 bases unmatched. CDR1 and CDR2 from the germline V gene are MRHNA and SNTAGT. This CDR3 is CASSDDPGQGAGELFF. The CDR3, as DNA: TGTGCCAGCAGTGACGATCCGGGACAGGGGGCCGGGGAGCTGTTTTTT.

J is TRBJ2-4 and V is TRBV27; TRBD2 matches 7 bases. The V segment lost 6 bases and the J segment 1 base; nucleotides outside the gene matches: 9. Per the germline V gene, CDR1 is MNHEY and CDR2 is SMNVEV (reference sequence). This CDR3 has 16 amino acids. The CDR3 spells CASREVGGTAKNIQYF. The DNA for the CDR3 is TGTGCCAGCAGAGAGGTCGGGGGGACGGCCAAAAACATTCAGTACTTC.

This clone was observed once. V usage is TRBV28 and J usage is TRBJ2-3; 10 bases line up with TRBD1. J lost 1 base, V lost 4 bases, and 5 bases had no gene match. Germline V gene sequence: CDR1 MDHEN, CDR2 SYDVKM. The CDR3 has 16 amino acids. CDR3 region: CASSSTGGGGTDTQYF. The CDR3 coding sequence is TGTGCCAGCAGTTCGACAGGGGGCGGCGGCACAGATACGCAGTATTTT. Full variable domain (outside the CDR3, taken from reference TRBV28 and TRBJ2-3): DVKVTQSSRYLVKRTGEKVFLECVQDMDHENMFWYRQDPGLGLRLIYFSYDVKMKEKGDIPEGYSVSREKKERFSLILESASTNQTSMYLCASSSTGGGGTDTQYFGPGTRLTVL.

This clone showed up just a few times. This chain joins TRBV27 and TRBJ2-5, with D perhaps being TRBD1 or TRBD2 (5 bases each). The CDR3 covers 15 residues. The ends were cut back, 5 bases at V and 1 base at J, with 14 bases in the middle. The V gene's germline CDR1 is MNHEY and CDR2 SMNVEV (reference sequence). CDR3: CASSPLPGTQETQYF. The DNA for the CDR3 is TGTGCCAGCAGTCCGCTCCCCGGGACCCAAGAGACCCAGTACTTC.

CDR3 in amino acids: CASSPGTGGKSGNTIYF. CDR3 DNA: TGTGCCAGCTCACCCGGGACAGGGGGCAAGTCTGGAAACACCATATATTTT. The chain carries TRBV18 and TRBJ1-3; 12 bases line up with TRBD1. The CDR3 is 17 residues long. Unmatched junction bases numbered 4, after V lost 3 bases and J lost 1 base. CDR1 and CDR2 (germline): KGHSH, LQKENI.

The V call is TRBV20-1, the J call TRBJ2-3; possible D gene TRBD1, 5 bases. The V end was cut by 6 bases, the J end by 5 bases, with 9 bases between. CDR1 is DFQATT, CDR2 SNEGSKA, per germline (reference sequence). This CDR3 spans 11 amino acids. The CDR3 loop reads CSARARDTQYF. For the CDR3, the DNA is TGCAGTGCCAGGGCGAGAGATACGCAGTATTTT.

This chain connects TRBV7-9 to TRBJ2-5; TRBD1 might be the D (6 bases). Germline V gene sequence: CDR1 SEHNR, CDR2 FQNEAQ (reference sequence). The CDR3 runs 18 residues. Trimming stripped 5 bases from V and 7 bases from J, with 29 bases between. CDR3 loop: CASSPPQGTFGVIGTQYF. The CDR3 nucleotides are TGTGCCAGCAGCCCCCCCCAGGGGACCTTTGGGGTAATAGGGACCCAGTACTTC.

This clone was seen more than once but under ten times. CDR3: CASSLGTSGSLEETQYF. The CDR3 DNA sequence: TGCGCCAGCAGCTTAGGGACTAGCGGGAGTCTGGAAGAGACCCAGTACTTC. The rearrangement links TRBV5-1 to TRBJ2-5; 14 bases line up with TRBD2. The CDR3 is made up of 17 amino acids. Germline loops: CDR1 SGHRS, CDR2 YFSETQ. Trimming removed 2 bases from V and 3 bases from J; junction bases left unmatched: 6.

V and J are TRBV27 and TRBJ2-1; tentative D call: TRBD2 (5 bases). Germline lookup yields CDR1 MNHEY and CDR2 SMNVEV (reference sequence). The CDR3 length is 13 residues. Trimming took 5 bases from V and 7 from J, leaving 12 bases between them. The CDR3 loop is CASSPLVWNEQFF. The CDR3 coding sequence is TGTGCCAGCAGTCCACTAGTTTGGAATGAGCAGTTCTTC.

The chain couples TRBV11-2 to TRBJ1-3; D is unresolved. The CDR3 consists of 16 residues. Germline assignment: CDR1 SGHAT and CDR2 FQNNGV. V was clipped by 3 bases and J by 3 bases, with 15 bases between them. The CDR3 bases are TGTGCCAGCAGCTTGGACCACGGACTGAATGGAAACACCATATATTTT. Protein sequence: CASSLDHGLNGNTIYF.

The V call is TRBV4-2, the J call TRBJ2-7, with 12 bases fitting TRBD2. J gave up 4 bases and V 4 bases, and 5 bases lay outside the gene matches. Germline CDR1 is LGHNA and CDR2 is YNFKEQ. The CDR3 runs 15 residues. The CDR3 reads CASSRTSGVQYEQYF. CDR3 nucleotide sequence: TGTGCCAGCAGCCGGACTAGCGGGGTTCAGTACGAGCAGTACTTC.

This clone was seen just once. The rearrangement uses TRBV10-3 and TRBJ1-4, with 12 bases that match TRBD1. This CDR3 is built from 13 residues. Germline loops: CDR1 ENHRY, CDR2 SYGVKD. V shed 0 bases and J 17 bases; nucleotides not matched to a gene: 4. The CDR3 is CAISESRDRGQFF. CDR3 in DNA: TGTGCCATCAGTGAGTCGAGGGACAGGGGGCAATTTTTT.

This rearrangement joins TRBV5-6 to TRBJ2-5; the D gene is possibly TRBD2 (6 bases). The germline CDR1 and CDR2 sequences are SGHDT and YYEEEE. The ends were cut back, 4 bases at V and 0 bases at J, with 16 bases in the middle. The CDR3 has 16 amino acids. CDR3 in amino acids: CASSGLSGEYQETQYF. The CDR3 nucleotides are TGTGCCAGCAGCGGGCTTAGCGGAGAGTACCAAGAGACCCAGTACTTC.

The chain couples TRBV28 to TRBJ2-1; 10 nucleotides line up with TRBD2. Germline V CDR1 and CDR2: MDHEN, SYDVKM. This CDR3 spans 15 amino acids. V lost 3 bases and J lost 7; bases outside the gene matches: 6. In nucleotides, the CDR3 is TGTGCCAGCAGTTTTCAGGGACTAGCGACGAATGAGCAGTTCTTC. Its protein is CASSFQGLATNEQFF. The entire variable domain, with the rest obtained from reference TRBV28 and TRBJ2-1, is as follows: DVKVTQSSRYLVKRTGEKVFLECVQDMDHENMFWYRQDPGLGLRLIYFSYDVKMKEKGDIPEGYSVSREKKERFSLILESASTNQTSMYLCASSFQGLATNEQFFGPGTRLTVL.

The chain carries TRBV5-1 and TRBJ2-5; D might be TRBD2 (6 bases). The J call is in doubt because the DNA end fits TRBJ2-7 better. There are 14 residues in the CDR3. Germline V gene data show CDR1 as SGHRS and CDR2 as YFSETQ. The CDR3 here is CASSLGAGSYEQYF. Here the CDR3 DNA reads TGCGCCAGCAGCTTGGGTGCGGGAAGCTACGAGCAGTACTTC.

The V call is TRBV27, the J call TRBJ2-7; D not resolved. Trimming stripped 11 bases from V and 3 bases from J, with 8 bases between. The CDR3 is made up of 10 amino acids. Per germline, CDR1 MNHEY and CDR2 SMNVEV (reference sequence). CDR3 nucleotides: TGTGCCGTCGGTTACTACGAGCAGTACTTC. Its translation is CAVGYYEQYF.